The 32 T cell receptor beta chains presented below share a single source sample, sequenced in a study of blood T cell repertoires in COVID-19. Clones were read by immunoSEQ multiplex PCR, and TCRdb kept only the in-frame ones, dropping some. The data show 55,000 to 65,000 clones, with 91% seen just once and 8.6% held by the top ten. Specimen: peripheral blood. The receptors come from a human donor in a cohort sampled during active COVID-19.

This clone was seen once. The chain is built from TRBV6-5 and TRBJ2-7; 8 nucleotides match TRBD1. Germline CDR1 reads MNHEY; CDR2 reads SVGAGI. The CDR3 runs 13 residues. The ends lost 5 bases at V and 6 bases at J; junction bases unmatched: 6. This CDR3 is CASSRTGYSEQYF. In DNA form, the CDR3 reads TGTGCCAGCAGTCGGACAGGGTACAGCGAGCAGTACTTC.

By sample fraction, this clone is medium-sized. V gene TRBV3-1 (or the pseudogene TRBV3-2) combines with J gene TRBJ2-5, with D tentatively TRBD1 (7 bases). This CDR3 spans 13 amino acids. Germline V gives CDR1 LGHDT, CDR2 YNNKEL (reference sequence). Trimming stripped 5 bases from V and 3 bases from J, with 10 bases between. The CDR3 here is CASSSRGEETQYF. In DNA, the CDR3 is TGTGCCAGCAGCTCCAGGGGGGAAGAGACCCAGTACTTC.

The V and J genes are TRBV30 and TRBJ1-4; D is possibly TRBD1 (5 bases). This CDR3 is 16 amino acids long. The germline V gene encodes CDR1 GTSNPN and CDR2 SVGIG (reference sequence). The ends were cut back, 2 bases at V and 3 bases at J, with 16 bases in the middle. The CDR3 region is CAWSPRGGAANEKLFF. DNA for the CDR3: TGTGCCTGGAGTCCCCGCGGCGGGGCGGCTAATGAAAAACTGTTTTTT.

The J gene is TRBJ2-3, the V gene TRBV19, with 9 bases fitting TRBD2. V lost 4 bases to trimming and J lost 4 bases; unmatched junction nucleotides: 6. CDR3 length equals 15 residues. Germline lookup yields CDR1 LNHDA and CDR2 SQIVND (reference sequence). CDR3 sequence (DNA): TGTGCCAGTAGTAGGGGCGGGAGGGCCGCAGATACGCAGTATTTT. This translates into CASSRGGRAADTQYF.

In nucleotides, the CDR3 is TGTGCCACCTACAGAGGGGGAATCGGTACCGGGGAGCTGTTTTTT. Translation: CATYRGGIGTGELFF. This chain connects TRBV6-5 to TRBJ2-2; weak D call: TRBD1 (6 bases). Per germline, CDR1 MNHEY and CDR2 SVGAGI. Trimming shortened V by 10 bases and J by 5 bases, and 20 bases separated the two germline ends. This CDR3 is built from 15 residues.

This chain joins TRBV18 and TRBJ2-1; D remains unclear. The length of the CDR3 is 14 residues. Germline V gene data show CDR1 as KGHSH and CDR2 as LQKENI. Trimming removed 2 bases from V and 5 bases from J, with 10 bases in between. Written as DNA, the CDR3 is TGTGCCAGCTCACCAACGGCTAGAGACAATGAGCAGTTCTTC. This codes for CASSPTARDNEQFF.

CDR3 bases: TGTGCCAGCAGCCAATTCGGGACTAGCGTACAAGAGACCCAGTACTTC. Translated, it gives CASSQFGTSVQETQYF. This chain joins TRBV3-1 (or the pseudogene TRBV3-2) and TRBJ2-5; 10 nucleotides line up with TRBD2. After removal of 2 bases from V and 2 bases from J, the junction contained 5 bases not matched to a gene. Germline CDR1 is LGHDT and CDR2 is YNNKEL (reference sequence). This CDR3 comprises 16 residues.

The CDR3 DNA reads as TGTGCCAGCAGCTTAGCCGGGACTGGTACCCAAGAGACCCAGTACTTC. Translated: CASSLAGTGTQETQYF. The V call is TRBV7-9, the J call TRBJ2-5; a possible D gene is TRBD2 (6 bases). The CDR3 sequence is 16 residues long. V lost 0 bases to trimming and J lost 1 base, with 12 bases between them. The germline V gene encodes CDR1 SEHNR and CDR2 FQNEAQ (reference sequence).

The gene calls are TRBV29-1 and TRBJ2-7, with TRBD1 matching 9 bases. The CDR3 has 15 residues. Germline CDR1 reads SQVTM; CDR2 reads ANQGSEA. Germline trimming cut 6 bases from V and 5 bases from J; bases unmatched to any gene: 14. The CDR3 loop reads CSVWDRVNGGDEQYF. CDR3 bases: TGCAGCGTGTGGGACAGGGTCAATGGGGGGGACGAGCAGTACTTC.

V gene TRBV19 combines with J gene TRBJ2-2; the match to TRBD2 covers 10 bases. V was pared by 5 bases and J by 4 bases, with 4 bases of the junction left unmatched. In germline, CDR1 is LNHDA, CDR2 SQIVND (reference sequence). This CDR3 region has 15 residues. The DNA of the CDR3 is TGTGCCAGTAGTCCCGGGACTAGCGTCACCGGGGAGCTGTTTTTT. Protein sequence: CASSPGTSVTGELFF.

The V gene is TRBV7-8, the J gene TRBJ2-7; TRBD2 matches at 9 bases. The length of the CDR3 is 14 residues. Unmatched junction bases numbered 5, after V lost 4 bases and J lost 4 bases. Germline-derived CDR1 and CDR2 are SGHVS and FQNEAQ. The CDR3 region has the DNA TGTGCCAGCAGCTATAGCGGGAGAAGGTACGAGCAGTACTTC. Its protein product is CASSYSGRRYEQYF.

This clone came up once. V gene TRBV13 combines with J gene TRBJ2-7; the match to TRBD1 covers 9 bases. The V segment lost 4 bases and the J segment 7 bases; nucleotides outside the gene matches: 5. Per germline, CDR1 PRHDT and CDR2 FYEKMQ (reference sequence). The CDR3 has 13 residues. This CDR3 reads CASSSGTGREQYF. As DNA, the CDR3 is TGTGCCAGCAGCTCAGGGACAGGGAGGGAGCAGTACTTC.

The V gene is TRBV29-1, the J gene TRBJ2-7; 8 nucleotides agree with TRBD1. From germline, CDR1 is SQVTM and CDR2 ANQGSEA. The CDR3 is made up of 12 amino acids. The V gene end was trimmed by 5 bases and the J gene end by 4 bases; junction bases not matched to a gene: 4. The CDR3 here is CSVRTGPYEQYF. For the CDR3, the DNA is TGCAGCGTTCGGACAGGGCCATACGAGCAGTACTTC.

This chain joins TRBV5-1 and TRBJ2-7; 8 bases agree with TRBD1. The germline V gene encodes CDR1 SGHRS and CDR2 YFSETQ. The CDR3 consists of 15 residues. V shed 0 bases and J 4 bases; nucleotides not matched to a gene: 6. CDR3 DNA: TGCGCCAGCAGCTTGGATACAGGGGGGTTGTACGAGCAGTACTTC. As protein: CASSLDTGGLYEQYF. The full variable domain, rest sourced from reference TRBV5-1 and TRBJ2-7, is KAGVTQTPRYLIKTRGQQVTLSCSPISGHRSVSWYQQTPGQGLQFLFEYFSETQRNKGNFPGRFSGRQFSNSRSEMNVSTLELGDSALYLCASSLDTGGLYEQYFGPGTRLTVT.

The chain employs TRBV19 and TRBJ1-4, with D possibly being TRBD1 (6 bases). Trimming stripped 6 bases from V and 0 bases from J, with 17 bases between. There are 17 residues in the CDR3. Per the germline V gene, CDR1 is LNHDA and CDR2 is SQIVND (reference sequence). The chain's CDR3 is CASRRTGTLATNEKLFF. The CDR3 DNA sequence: TGTGCCAGTAGGCGGACCGGGACACTTGCAACTAATGAAAAACTGTTTTTT. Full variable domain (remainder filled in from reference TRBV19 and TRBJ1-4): DGGITQSPKYLFRKEGQNVTLSCEQNLNHDAMYWYRQDPGQGLRLIYYSQIVNDFQKGDIAEGYSVSREKKESFPLTVTSAQKNPTAFYLCASRRTGTLATNEKLFFGSGTQLSVL.

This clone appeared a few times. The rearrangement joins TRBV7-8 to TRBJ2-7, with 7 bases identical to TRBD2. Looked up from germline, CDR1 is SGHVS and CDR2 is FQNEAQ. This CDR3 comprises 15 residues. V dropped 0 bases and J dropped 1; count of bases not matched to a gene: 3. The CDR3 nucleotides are TGTGCCAGCAGCTTAGCGAGCGGGGTGTCCTACGAGCAGTACTTC. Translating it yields CASSLASGVSYEQYF.

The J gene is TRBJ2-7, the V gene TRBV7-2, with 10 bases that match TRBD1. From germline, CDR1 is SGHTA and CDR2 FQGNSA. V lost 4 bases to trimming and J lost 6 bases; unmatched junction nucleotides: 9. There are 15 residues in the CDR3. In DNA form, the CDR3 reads TGTGCCAGCAGCTCGCGGGACAGGGGCCGTACCGAGCAGTACTTC. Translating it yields CASSSRDRGRTEQYF.

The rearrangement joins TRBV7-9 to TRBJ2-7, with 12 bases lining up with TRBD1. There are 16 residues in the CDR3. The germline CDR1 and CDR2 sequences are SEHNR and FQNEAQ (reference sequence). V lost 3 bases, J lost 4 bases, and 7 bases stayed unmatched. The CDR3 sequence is CASSLYGTGGRYEQYF. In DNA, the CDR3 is TGTGCCAGCAGCTTGTACGGGACAGGGGGCCGGTACGAGCAGTACTTC.

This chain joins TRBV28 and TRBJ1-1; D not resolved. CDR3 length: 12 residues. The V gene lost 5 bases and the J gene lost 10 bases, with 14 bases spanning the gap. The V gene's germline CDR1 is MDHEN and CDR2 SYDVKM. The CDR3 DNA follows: TGTGCCAGCAGTCTGATTCGCAGAAGAGCTTTCTTT. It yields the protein CASSLIRRRAFF.

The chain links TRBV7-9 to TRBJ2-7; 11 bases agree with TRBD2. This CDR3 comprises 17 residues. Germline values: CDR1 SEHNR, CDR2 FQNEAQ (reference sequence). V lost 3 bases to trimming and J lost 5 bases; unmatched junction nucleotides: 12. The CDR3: CASSFPHASGRPHEQYF. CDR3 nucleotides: TGTGCCAGCAGCTTCCCTCATGCTAGCGGGAGGCCCCACGAGCAGTACTTC.

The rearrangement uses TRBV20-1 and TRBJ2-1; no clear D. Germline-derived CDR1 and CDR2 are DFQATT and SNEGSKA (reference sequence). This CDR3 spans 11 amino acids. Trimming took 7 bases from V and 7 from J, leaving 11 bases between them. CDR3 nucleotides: TGCAGTGGGAGTCGGATAAATGAGCAGTTCTTC. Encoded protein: CSGSRINEQFF.

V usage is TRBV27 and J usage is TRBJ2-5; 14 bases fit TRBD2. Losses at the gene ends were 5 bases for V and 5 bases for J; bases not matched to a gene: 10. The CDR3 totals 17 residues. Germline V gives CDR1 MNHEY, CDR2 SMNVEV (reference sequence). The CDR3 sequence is CASSRGTSGSRLETQYF. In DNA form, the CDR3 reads TGTGCCAGCAGTAGAGGGACTAGCGGGAGTCGGTTGGAGACCCAGTACTTC.

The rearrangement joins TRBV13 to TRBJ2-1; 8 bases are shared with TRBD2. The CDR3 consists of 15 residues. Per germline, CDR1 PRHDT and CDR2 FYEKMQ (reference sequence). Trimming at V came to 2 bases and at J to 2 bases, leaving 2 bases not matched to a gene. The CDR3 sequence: CASSLPGGPYNEQFF. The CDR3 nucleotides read TGTGCCAGCAGCTTACCGGGAGGGCCCTACAATGAGCAGTTCTTC.

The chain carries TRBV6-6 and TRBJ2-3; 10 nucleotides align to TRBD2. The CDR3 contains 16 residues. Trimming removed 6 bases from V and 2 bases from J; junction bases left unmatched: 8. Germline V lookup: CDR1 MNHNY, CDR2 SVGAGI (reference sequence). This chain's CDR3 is CASRISSGGHTDTQYF. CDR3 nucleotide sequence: TGTGCCAGCAGAATCTCTAGCGGGGGTCACACAGATACGCAGTATTTT.

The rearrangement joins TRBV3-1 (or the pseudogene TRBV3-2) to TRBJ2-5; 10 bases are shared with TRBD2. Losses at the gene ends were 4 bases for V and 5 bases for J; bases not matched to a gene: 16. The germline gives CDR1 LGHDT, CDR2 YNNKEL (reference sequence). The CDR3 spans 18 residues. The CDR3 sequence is CASSRNPVLAGEHETQYF. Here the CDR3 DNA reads TGTGCCAGCAGCCGAAACCCCGTTCTAGCGGGAGAGCATGAGACCCAGTACTTC.

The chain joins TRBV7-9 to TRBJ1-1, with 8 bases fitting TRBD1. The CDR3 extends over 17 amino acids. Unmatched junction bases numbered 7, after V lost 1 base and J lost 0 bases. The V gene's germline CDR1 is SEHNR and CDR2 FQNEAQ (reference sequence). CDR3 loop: CASSLEAGGIMNTEAFF. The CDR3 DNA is TGTGCCAGCAGCTTAGAAGCAGGGGGCATCATGAACACTGAAGCTTTCTTT.

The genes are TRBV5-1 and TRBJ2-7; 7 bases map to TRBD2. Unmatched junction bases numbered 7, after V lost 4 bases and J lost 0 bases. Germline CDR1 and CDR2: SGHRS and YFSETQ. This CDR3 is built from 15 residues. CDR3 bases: TGCGCCAGCAGCGTCACAACTAGCGCCTCCTACGAGCAGTACTTC. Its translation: CASSVTTSASYEQYF.

The CDR3 sequence: CASSQEGGAALNEKLFF. The CDR3 coding sequence is TGTGCCAGCAGCCAAGAAGGTGGGGCAGCCCTCAATGAAAAACTGTTTTTT. This sequence joins TRBV3-1 (or the pseudogene TRBV3-2) and TRBJ1-4, with TRBD1 as a possible D gene (5 bases). V lost 0 bases, J lost 5 bases, and 16 bases lay in between. The CDR3 consists of 17 residues. Germline loops: CDR1 LGHDT, CDR2 YNNKEL (reference sequence).

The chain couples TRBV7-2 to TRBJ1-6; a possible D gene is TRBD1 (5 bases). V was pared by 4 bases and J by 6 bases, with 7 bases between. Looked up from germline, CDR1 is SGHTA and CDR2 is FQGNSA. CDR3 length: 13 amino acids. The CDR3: CASSWGGNSPLHF. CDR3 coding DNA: TGTGCCAGCAGCTGGGGGGGTAATTCACCCCTCCACTTT.

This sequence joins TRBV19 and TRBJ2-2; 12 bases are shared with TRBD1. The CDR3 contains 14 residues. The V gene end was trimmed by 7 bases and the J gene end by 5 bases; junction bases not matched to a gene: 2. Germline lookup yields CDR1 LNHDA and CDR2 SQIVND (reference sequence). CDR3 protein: CASKGQGATGELFF. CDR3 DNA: TGTGCCAGTAAGGGACAGGGGGCGACCGGGGAGCTGTTTTTT.

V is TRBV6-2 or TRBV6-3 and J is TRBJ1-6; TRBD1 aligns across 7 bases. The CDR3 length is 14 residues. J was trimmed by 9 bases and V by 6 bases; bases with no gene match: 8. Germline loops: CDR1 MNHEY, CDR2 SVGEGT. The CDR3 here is CASSPTGVGSPLHF. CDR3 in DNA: TGTGCCAGCAGCCCTACAGGGGTTGGTTCACCCCTCCACTTT.

CDR3 amino acids: CATSDLRAGSYSPLHF. In DNA, the CDR3 is TGTGCCACCAGTGATTTGCGTGCAGGGTCTTATTCACCCCTCCACTTT. V is TRBV24-1 and J is TRBJ1-6; tentatively, D is TRBD1 (5 bases). This CDR3 spans 16 amino acids. V was trimmed by 0 bases and J by 8 bases, leaving 13 bases between them. Germline lookup yields CDR1 KGHDR and CDR2 SFDVKD.